Listed here are 31 T cell receptor beta chains from one sample, sequenced in a study of blood T cell repertoires in COVID-19. Using immunoSEQ multiplex PCR, the repertoire was profiled, and TCRdb retains in-frame clones only, with some absent. Seen here are approximately 300,000 clones, more than 90% observed once, and the top ten hold roughly 3.6%. Sequencing was done on a sample of PBMCs or T cells enriched from blood (not recorded which). The receptors were sampled from a woman in her thirties who had been exposed to COVID-19.

This clone was seen just once. The rearrangement joins TRBV5-1 to TRBJ1-2, with unresolved D. Germline loops: CDR1 SGHRS, CDR2 YFSETQ. V was clipped by 3 bases and J by 11 bases, with 14 bases between them. The CDR3 has 12 amino acids. The CDR3 sequence is CASSSDLTGYTF. The CDR3 DNA sequence: TGCGCCAGCAGCTCGGACCTTACGGGGTACACCTTC.

The chain is built from TRBV5-1 and TRBJ1-6; 7 bases agree with TRBD1. Germline values: CDR1 SGHRS, CDR2 YFSETQ. The CDR3 sequence is 18 residues long. After removal of 3 bases from V and 0 bases from J, the junction contained 9 bases not matched to a gene. The CDR3 DNA sequence: TGCGCCAGCAGCTCATATACACAGGGGTCCTCCTATAATTCACCCCTCCACTTT. Its protein product is CASSSYTQGSSYNSPLHF.

CDR3 sequence reads: CASSMGGYNEQFF. As DNA, the CDR3 is TGTGCCAGTAGTATGGGGGGGTACAATGAGCAGTTCTTC. The chain uses TRBV19 and TRBJ2-1, with 7 positions matching TRBD2. Trimming cost V 3 bases and J 4 bases; bases outside gene matches: 0. Germline CDR1 is LNHDA and CDR2 is SQIVND (reference sequence). CDR3 length: 13 residues.

This rearrangement joins TRBV6-1 to TRBJ2-1; 11 nucleotides match TRBD2. The CDR3 runs to 17 residues. V lost 2 bases, J lost 4 bases, and 7 bases stayed unmatched. Germline CDR1 is MNHNS and CDR2 is SASEGT. CDR3 sequence: CASSERTSGGKYNEQFF. The CDR3 nucleotides read TGTGCCAGCAGTGAACGTACTAGCGGGGGAAAATACAATGAGCAGTTCTTC.

This chain connects TRBV21-1 to TRBJ2-5; TRBD1 reflects the table's D call only, with no check against the DNA. TRBV21-1 is a documented pseudogene. The CDR3 is 15 residues long. The CDR3 nucleotides are TGTGCCAGCAGCAAAGGTGGACAGGGGGAAGAGACCCAGTACTTC. It is translated as CASSKGGQGEETQYF.

This clone was recorded only once. This chain connects TRBV7-2 to TRBJ2-7; D is ambiguous. The CDR3 consists of 14 residues. The V end lost 1 base, the J end lost 0 bases, and 7 bases lay between the germline ends. Per germline, CDR1 SGHTA and CDR2 FQGNSA. In DNA form, the CDR3 reads TGTGCCAGCAGCTTAGTATTCAGCTCCTACGAGCAGTACTTC. Translation gives CASSLVFSSYEQYF.

The chain carries TRBV24-1 and TRBJ2-5; 7 bases align to TRBD1. The CDR3 sequence is 13 residues long. Germline V gives CDR1 KGHDR, CDR2 SFDVKD. V was clipped by 4 bases and J by 5 bases; unmatched bases: 3. Here the CDR3 DNA reads TGTGCCACCAGTGAGCACAGGGGTGAGACCCAGTACTTC. Protein product: CATSEHRGETQYF.

The rearrangement joins TRBV6-5 to TRBJ1-6; no firm D call. CDR1 is MNHEY, CDR2 SVGAGI, per germline. There are 14 residues in the CDR3. V lost 5 bases, J lost 4 bases, and 9 bases lay in between. For the CDR3, the DNA is TGTGCCAGCAGTCCTCCCGCGTATAATTCACCCCTCCACTTT. Amino acids: CASSPPAYNSPLHF.

V gene TRBV6-2 or TRBV6-3 combines with J gene TRBJ2-5; TRBD1 aligns across 7 bases. Germline V gives CDR1 MNHEY, CDR2 SVGEGT. The CDR3 is 14 amino acids. Trimming removed 5 bases from V and 3 bases from J; junction bases left unmatched: 6. In DNA, the CDR3 is TGTGCCAGCAGTGGGACAGTTAAAGAAGAGACCCAGTACTTC. The encoded protein is CASSGTVKEETQYF.

This clone appeared once. The chain recombines TRBV7-3 with TRBJ2-7; 8 bases map to TRBD2. Germline loops: CDR1 SGHTA, CDR2 FQGTGA. The CDR3 contains 15 residues. J lost 2 bases, V lost 7 bases, and 10 bases had no gene match. DNA for the CDR3: TGTGCCAGCATCCGGGGGGGAACCTGCACCTACGAGCAGTACTTC. Residues: CASIRGGTCTYEQYF.

The chain couples TRBV4-1 to TRBJ1-2; maybe TRBD1 (5 bases). Trimming took off 3 bases at V and 7 bases at J, with 15 bases between the two ends. CDR1 MGHRA and CDR2 YSYEKL come from the germline V gene. The CDR3 consists of 14 residues. The CDR3 here is CASSQAEGLGGYTF. The CDR3 DNA follows: TGCGCCAGCAGCCAGGCGGAGGGACTCGGTGGCTACACCTTC.

This sequence joins TRBV7-8 and TRBJ2-1, with 12 bases matching TRBD2. The length of the CDR3 is 15 residues. CDR1 SGHVS and CDR2 FQNEAQ come from the germline V gene. The trim removed 0 bases at V and 9 bases at J, leaving 3 bases unmatched. The chain's CDR3 is CASSLALAGGTEQFF. In nucleotides, the CDR3 is TGTGCCAGCAGCTTAGCACTAGCGGGGGGAACTGAGCAGTTCTTC.

J is TRBJ1-1 and V is TRBV4-3, with 7 bases aligning to TRBD1. This CDR3 contains 17 residues. J gave up 1 base and V 0 bases, and 8 bases lay outside the gene matches. Germline-derived CDR1 and CDR2 are LGHNA and YSLEER. This CDR3 reads CASSQEHNRGRNTEAFF. The CDR3 bases are TGCGCCAGCAGCCAAGAGCACAACAGGGGCAGGAACACTGAAGCTTTCTTT.

Comment on this clone: An end of the junction does not agree with germline; a read error may underlie this. The chain combines TRBV2 with TRBJ1-2; 9 nucleotides line up with TRBD1. The length of the CDR3 is 15 residues. From germline, CDR1 is SNHLY and CDR2 FYNNEI. CDR3 amino acids: CASTESGTGYYGYTF. The CDR3 region has the DNA TGTGCCAGCACTGAATCAGGGACAGGGTATTATGGCTACACCTTC.

The chain recombines TRBV7-6 with TRBJ2-7; tentative D call: TRBD2 (6 bases). The CDR3 loop spans 16 amino acids. Germline values: CDR1 SGHVS, CDR2 FNYEAQ. The germline V and J ends were trimmed by 1 base and 4 bases, with 17 bases remaining between them. The CDR3 is CASSLGRDFSWYEQYF. The CDR3 bases are TGTGCCAGCAGCTTAGGTCGGGACTTTAGTTGGTACGAGCAGTACTTC.

The chain uses TRBV4-1 and TRBJ1-6, with 8 bases matching TRBD1. V shed 1 base and J 1 base; nucleotides not matched to a gene: 0. The length of the CDR3 is 16 residues. Germline CDR1 MGHRA, CDR2 YSYEKL. This CDR3 reads CASSQGQGSYNSPLHF. CDR3 nucleotide sequence: TGCGCCAGCAGCCAAGGACAGGGGTCCTATAATTCACCCCTCCACTTT.

J is TRBJ1-3 and V is TRBV11-1, with D possibly matching TRBD1 (5 bases). Trimming took off 3 bases at V and 0 bases at J, with 9 bases between the two ends. CDR3 length: 15 residues. In germline, CDR1 is SGHAT, CDR2 FQDESV (reference sequence). The CDR3 reads CASSFTGGSGNTIYF. The DNA for the CDR3 is TGTGCCAGCAGCTTCACAGGCGGCTCTGGAAACACCATATATTTT. The full variable domain, rest sourced from reference TRBV11-1 and TRBJ1-3, is EAEVAQSPRYKITEKSQAVAFWCDPISGHATLYWYRQILGQGPELLVQFQDESVVDDSQLPKDRFSAERLKGVDSTLKIQPAELGDSAMYLCASSFTGGSGNTIYFGEGSWLTVV.

The V and J genes are TRBV12-5 and TRBJ2-1; 9 nucleotides match TRBD2. The germline CDR1 and CDR2 sequences are LGHNT and FRNRAP. CDR3 length: 17 residues. V was pared by 0 bases and J by 6 bases, with 9 bases of the junction left unmatched. CDR3 in amino acids: CASGLVPRGGSANEQFF. The CDR3 region has the DNA TGTGCTAGTGGTTTGGTTCCGCGGGGGGGCTCTGCCAATGAGCAGTTCTTC.

The rearrangement links TRBV27 to TRBJ1-4; TRBD1 might be the D (5 bases). Germline V lookup: CDR1 MNHEY, CDR2 SMNVEV (reference sequence). V was clipped by 8 bases and J by 5 bases, with 15 bases between them. The CDR3 contains 14 residues. CDR3 in amino acids: CASGRWGVNEKLFF. For the CDR3, the DNA is TGTGCCAGCGGTCGATGGGGGGTGAATGAAAAACTGTTTTTT.

This chain connects TRBV18 to TRBJ1-5, with D tentatively TRBD1 (5 bases). This CDR3 has 13 amino acids. Trimming pared 5 bases from V and 7 bases from J, leaving 12 bases between. Germline V gene lookup returns CDR1 KGHSH and CDR2 LQKENI. In nucleotides, the CDR3 is TGTGCCAGCTCAGGCGGGAAGGGGCAGCCCCAGCATTTT. Translating gives CASSGGKGQPQHF.

This chain links TRBV7-3 with TRBJ2-5; D unresolved. This CDR3 comprises 14 residues. In germline, CDR1 is SGHTA, CDR2 FQGTGA. The germline V and J ends were trimmed by 1 base and 1 base, with 7 bases remaining between them. CDR3 coding DNA: TGTGCCAGCAGCTTAATGGGCACCCAAGAGACCCAGTACTTC. It is translated as CASSLMGTQETQYF.

The rearrangement joins TRBV10-3 to TRBJ1-2, with 9 bases that match TRBD1. This CDR3 contains 13 residues. Germline assignment: CDR1 ENHRY and CDR2 SYGVKD. Trimming at V came to 10 bases and at J to 1 base, leaving 4 bases not matched to a gene. This chain's CDR3 is CANRGLGNYGYTF. The CDR3 region has the DNA TGTGCCAACAGGGGGCTCGGTAACTATGGCTACACCTTC.

The chain carries TRBV7-8 and TRBJ1-2; 9 nucleotides align to TRBD1. Germline lookup yields CDR1 SGHVS and CDR2 FQNEAQ. This CDR3 has 14 amino acids. V lost 5 bases, J lost 3 bases, and 4 bases stayed unmatched. The CDR3 is CASSPRDRDYGYTF. In DNA, the CDR3 is TGTGCCAGCAGCCCCCGGGACAGGGACTATGGCTACACCTTC.

The chain has TRBV6-1 and TRBJ1-4; D call uncertain. Trimming removed 1 base at V and 3 bases at J, with 15 bases between. CDR1 is MNHNS, CDR2 SASEGT, per germline. This CDR3 spans 17 amino acids. The CDR3 sequence is CASSEGRSKRANEKLFF. Written as DNA, the CDR3 is TGTGCCAGCAGTGAAGGTCGTTCAAAGAGGGCTAATGAAAAACTGTTTTTT.

This clone was seen a few times. This CDR3 reads CASSLGTGGYEQYF. The CDR3 DNA reads TGTGCCAGCAGCTTGGGGACAGGGGGCTACGAGCAGTACTTC. J is TRBJ2-7 and V is TRBV5-4; TRBD1 matches at 10 bases. V lost 0 bases and J lost 3; bases outside the gene matches: 0. This CDR3 is built from 14 residues. Germline CDR1 SGHNT, CDR2 YYREEE (reference sequence).

The chain has TRBV1 and TRBJ2-4; the DNA was not compared with TRBD2, the D call given in the table. TRBV1 is termed a pseudogene. CDR3 length: 16 residues. This CDR3 reads CTSRVIAGGLKNIQYF. The DNA for the CDR3 is TGCACCAGCAGAGTAATTGCGGGGGGGCTAAAAAACATTCAGTACTTC.

This clone was picked up one time. The chain carries TRBV6-5 and TRBJ2-7; the match to TRBD1 covers 8 bases. Germline loops: CDR1 MNHEY, CDR2 SVGAGI. The CDR3 sequence is 15 residues long. V shed 5 bases and J 4 bases; nucleotides not matched to a gene: 10. The CDR3 DNA is TGTGCCAGCAGTAACCCCGGACAGGGCTGGTACGAGCAGTACTTC. It yields the protein CASSNPGQGWYEQYF.

This clone was picked up one time. The J gene is TRBJ2-2, the V gene TRBV5-1; perhaps TRBD1 as D (6 bases). Germline loops: CDR1 SGHRS, CDR2 YFSETQ. Trimming took off 4 bases at V and 0 bases at J, with 16 bases between the two ends. CDR3 size: 17 residues. The CDR3: CASSISRDKANTGELFF. The CDR3 nucleotides are TGCGCCAGCAGCATATCCCGGGACAAGGCGAACACCGGGGAGCTGTTTTTT.

This chain joins TRBV28 and TRBJ2-3, with 7 bases lining up with TRBD2. Germline values: CDR1 MDHEN, CDR2 SYDVKM. This CDR3 spans 17 amino acids. V shed 2 bases, J shed 5 bases, and the junction held 13 bases outside the gene matches. Here the CDR3 reads CASSLGLAEEHGDTQYF. The CDR3 region has the DNA TGTGCCAGCAGTTTAGGGCTAGCGGAAGAACACGGAGATACGCAGTATTTT.

This CDR3 is CTLGQYQETQYF. CDR3 in DNA: TGCACCTTGGGGCAGTACCAAGAGACCCAGTACTTC. The chain uses TRBV29-1 and TRBJ2-5; tentative D call: TRBD1 (5 bases). Per the germline V gene, CDR1 is SQVTM and CDR2 is ANQGSEA. The CDR3 loop spans 12 amino acids.

The chain employs TRBV27 and TRBJ2-2, with D perhaps matching TRBD2 (5 bases). The length of the CDR3 is 13 residues. V shed 5 bases and J shed 7 bases, with 11 bases lying between them. From germline, CDR1 is MNHEY and CDR2 SMNVEV (reference sequence). CDR3 sequence: CASSPGVGGELFF. Here the CDR3 DNA reads TGTGCCAGCAGTCCCGGGGTTGGCGGGGAGCTGTTTTTT.